This entry lists 10 T cell receptor beta chains sequenced from one sample in a study of T cells after somatic rescue of genetic block. The data were produced by immunoSEQ multiplex PCR, yet TCRdb's version contains in-frame clones alone and is incomplete. The sample holds approximately 100,000 clones, 70% to 90% seen once. The specimen sequenced was peripheral blood mononuclear cells (PBMCs). Receptor source: a young woman.

The chain combines TRBV9 with TRBJ1-6, with D uncertain. The V end lost 7 bases, the J end lost 1 base, and 6 bases lay between the germline ends. Germline assignment: CDR1 SGDLS and CDR2 YYNGEE. CDR3 length equals 13 residues. The CDR3, as DNA: TGTGCCAGCGGAGGGTCCTATAATTCACCCCTCCACTTT. This translates into CASGGSYNSPLHF.

The genes are TRBV4-1 and TRBJ2-1, with D uncertain. CDR1 is MGHRA, CDR2 YSYEKL, per germline. Between the trimmed V and J ends, which lost 6 bases and 12 bases, there was a span of 21 bases. The length of the CDR3 is 14 residues. The DNA for the CDR3 is TGCGCCAGCAGACCCATTGGAGTAACGGCTGTGCAGTTCTTC. It yields the protein CASRPIGVTAVQFF.

J is TRBJ2-2 and V is TRBV10-3; the D gene is possibly TRBD2 (6 bases). V lost 7 bases and J 7 bases, leaving 7 bases between the germline ends. CDR1 is ENHRY and CDR2 is SYGVKD in the germline V gene. The CDR3 is 11 residues long. DNA for the CDR3: TGTGCCATCACGGGGGACGGGGAGCTGTTTTTT. The encoded protein is CAITGDGELFF.

This clone has only one observation. The chain couples TRBV28 to TRBJ2-1; TRBD1 is a possible D gene (6 bases). V was trimmed by 1 base and J by 4 bases, leaving 17 bases between them. This CDR3 spans 17 amino acids. From germline, CDR1 is MDHEN and CDR2 SYDVKM. CDR3 in DNA: TGTGCCAGCAGTTTATCTACAGGGCTATACCTGTACAATGAGCAGTTCTTC. Translation: CASSLSTGLYLYNEQFF.

This clone appeared once. Sequence at one end of the junction differs from germline and may be a read error. The V gene is TRBV11-2, the J gene TRBJ2-5; TRBD1 matches 7 bases. The CDR3 has 16 amino acids. CDR1 and CDR2 from the germline V gene are SGHAT and FQNNGV. The CDR3 DNA sequence: TGTGCCAGCACCTTAGCGACAGGGCATCCTCAAGAGACCCAGTACTTC. Its protein product is CASTLATGHPQETQYF.

The genes are TRBV18 and TRBJ1-1; D ambiguous. With 0 bases removed from V and 8 bases from J, the gap between germline ends came to 10 bases. This CDR3 has 13 amino acids. Germline lookup yields CDR1 KGHSH and CDR2 LQKENI. The CDR3, as DNA: TGTGCCAGCTCACCACCGTCAGGATTCGAAGCTTTCTTT. Amino acids: CASSPPSGFEAFF.

V is TRBV27 and J is TRBJ2-7; perhaps D is TRBD1 or TRBD2 (5 bases each). Germline values: CDR1 MNHEY, CDR2 SMNVEV (reference sequence). Trimming shortened V by 6 bases and J by 2 bases, and 17 bases separated the two germline ends. CDR3 length: 15 residues. This chain's CDR3 is CASSLGRTFAYEQYF. The CDR3 DNA follows: TGTGCCAGCAGCTTGGGGCGGACTTTTGCCTACGAGCAGTACTTC.

CDR3 region: CASSGANTEAFF. The DNA for the CDR3 is TGCGCCAGCAGCGGGGCGAACACTGAAGCTTTCTTT. The genes are TRBV5-1 and TRBJ1-1; tentatively, D is TRBD1 (5 bases). Germline V gives CDR1 SGHRS, CDR2 YFSETQ. The CDR3 runs to 12 residues. Trimming cost V 4 bases and J 1 base, with 5 bases left between them.

V is TRBV18 and J is TRBJ2-3, with 10 bases aligning to TRBD2. CDR3 size: 20 residues. Germline V gene lookup returns CDR1 KGHSH and CDR2 LQKENI. With V trimmed by 6 bases and J by 1 base, 19 bases remained unmatched. CDR3 DNA: TGTGCCAGCTCCCATCAGCCCTTAGTCAAAGCGGGAGGGGGCACAGATACGCAGTATTTT. Its protein product is CASSHQPLVKAGGGTDTQYF.

The chain combines TRBV28 with TRBJ1-1, with a weak D call TRBD1 (5 bases). V lost 6 bases and J lost 4, with 12 bases in between. The CDR3 consists of 13 residues. The V gene's germline CDR1 is MDHEN and CDR2 SYDVKM. CDR3 residues: CASRADGGTEAFF. CDR3 coding DNA: TGTGCCAGCAGGGCAGACGGGGGCACTGAAGCTTTCTTT.